This TCR beta chain comes out of a study of a mutant IDH1 vaccine in newly diagnosed glioma. Study-level background: Vaccination was launched 4-6 weeks after radiotherapy alone, or with temozolomide cycles. Averaging 40.4 years of age, treated patients were approximately 62% male and about 38% female.

After removal of 0 bases from V and 3 bases from J, the junction contained 6 bases not matched to a gene. Germline values: CDR1 SGHRS, CDR2 YFSETQ. The CDR3 extends over 15 amino acids. Time point indicated: week 35, safety follow-up. Alongside topical imiquimod, each dose of vaccine comprised 300 ug of mutant IDH1 20-mer peptide. Each donor presented with a new WHO grade 3 or 4 astrocytoma that tested IDH1-mutant and showed ATRX loss. Here immunoSEQ multiplex PCR was the method, and the copy in TCRdb shows in-frame clones only, minus some. The sample consists of tens of thousands of clones, about four fifths of them appearing once. Of note for this clone: The antigen is undetermined.

Source: PBMCs, taken from a glioma patient whose treatment included an IDH1 peptide vaccine. This receptor was taken from a man in his forties or fifties with glioma. The chain recombines TRBV5-1 with TRBJ2-7; the match to TRBD1 covers 7 bases. The CDR3 reads CASSLVPGQNYEQYF. The CDR3 nucleotides are TGCGCCAGCAGCTTGGTGCCGGGACAGAACTACGAGCAGTACTTC. Supplemented by reference TRBV5-1 and TRBJ2-7, the full variable domain reads KAGVTQTPRYLIKTRGQQVTLSCSPISGHRSVSWYQQTPGQGLQFLFEYFSETQRNKGNFPGRFSGRQFSNSRSEMNVSTLELGDSALYLCASSLVPGQNYEQYFGPGTRLTVT.